Following are 19 T cell receptor beta chains from one sample sequenced in a study of cytomegalovirus exposure and HLA in healthy donors. The study ran its PCR with 60 Vbeta and 13 Jbeta primers. Only in-frame clones appear in the TCRdb table, and some are missing; sequencing was by immunoSEQ multiplex PCR. The top ten clones hold 0.22% of a sample with around 220,000 clones, under 80% of them seen once. The sequencing input was PBMCs. The source is a girl aged 2 to 9 in good health and CMV-seronegative.

The chain employs TRBV2 and TRBJ2-7, with a weak D call TRBD2 (7 bases). CDR1 is SNHLY, CDR2 FYNNEI, per germline. V gave up 10 bases and J gave up 5 bases, with 18 bases separating them. The CDR3 totals 13 residues. In DNA, the CDR3 is TGTGCCACCTTTTACAGGGAGGGGCACGAGCAGTACTTC. Protein sequence: CATFYREGHEQYF. The full variable domain, in which reference TRBV2 and TRBJ2-7 provide the parts outside the CDR3, is EPEVTQTPSHQVTQMGQEVILRCVPISNHLYFYWYRQILGQKVEFLVSFYNNEISEKSEIFDDQFSVERPDGSNFTLKIRSTKLEDSAMYFCATFYREGHEQYFGPGTRLTVT.

This chain links TRBV30 with TRBJ2-1; TRBD2 matches at 13 bases. Germline V gene sequence: CDR1 GTSNPN, CDR2 SVGIG (reference sequence). Trimming at V came to 5 bases and at J to 9 bases, leaving 7 bases not matched to a gene. The CDR3 runs 14 residues. The CDR3 DNA reads as TGTGCCTGGGGACTAGCGGGAGTGGTGGGTGAGCAGTTCTTC. It is translated as CAWGLAGVVGEQFF.

This clone was seen a single time. This rearrangement joins TRBV29-1 to TRBJ2-1; TRBD2 agrees at 10 bases. Germline assignment: CDR1 SQVTM and CDR2 ANQGSEA. Trimming at V came to 5 bases and at J to 7 bases, leaving 8 bases not matched to a gene. The CDR3 is made up of 14 amino acids. The CDR3 is CSVFLAGERNEQFF. CDR3 bases: TGCAGCGTTTTTCTAGCGGGAGAACGGAATGAGCAGTTCTTC.

V and J are TRBV19 and TRBJ1-1; D gene unclear. Germline lookup yields CDR1 LNHDA and CDR2 SQIVND (reference sequence). Trimming cost V 7 bases and J 1 base, with 10 bases left between them. CDR3 length equals 13 residues. CDR3 loop: CASKSRENTEAFF. The CDR3 DNA reads as TGTGCCAGTAAATCCCGGGAGAACACTGAAGCTTTCTTT.

The chain couples TRBV10-3 to TRBJ1-1, with D maybe TRBD1 (6 bases). The CDR3 runs to 14 residues. V shed 4 bases and J shed 2 bases, with 11 bases lying between them. Germline V gene sequence: CDR1 ENHRY, CDR2 SYGVKD. The CDR3 here is CAISGKDSNTEAFF. CDR3 DNA: TGTGCCATCAGTGGGAAGGACAGTAACACTGAAGCTTTCTTT.

The CDR3 here is CASSTGQRREKLFF. CDR3 bases: TGTGCCAGTAGTACGGGACAGCGCAGGGAAAAACTGTTTTTT. The chain has TRBV19 and TRBJ1-4; 7 bases are shared with TRBD1. Germline V CDR1 and CDR2: LNHDA, SQIVND (reference sequence). The CDR3 consists of 14 residues. Losses at the gene ends were 4 bases for V and 8 bases for J; bases not matched to a gene: 7. Full variable domain (rest looked up from reference TRBV19 and TRBJ1-4): DGGITQSPKYLFRKEGQNVTLSCEQNLNHDAMYWYRQDPGQGLRLIYYSQIVNDFQKGDIAEGYSVSREKKESFPLTVTSAQKNPTAFYLCASSTGQRREKLFFGSGTQLSVL.

The chain is built from TRBV2 and TRBJ2-5; D is possibly TRBD1 (6 bases). The CDR3 extends over 16 amino acids. Looked up from germline, CDR1 is SNHLY and CDR2 is FYNNEI. With 4 bases removed from V and 5 bases from J, the gap between germline ends came to 20 bases. CDR3 coding DNA: TGTGCCAGCAGTGTCTCAGGGTCTCAGGGGAGTGAGACCCAGTACTTC. This encodes CASSVSGSQGSETQYF.

This chain uses TRBV6-5 with TRBJ2-7; D might be TRBD2 (5 bases). Trimming removed 3 bases from V and 1 base from J, with 7 bases in between. From germline, CDR1 is MNHEY and CDR2 SVGAGI. The CDR3 has 13 amino acids. The CDR3 sequence: CASSYRTSYEQYF. The CDR3, as DNA: TGTGCCAGCAGTTATAGGACTTCCTACGAGCAGTACTTC.

The chain has TRBV6-1 and TRBJ1-3; possible D gene TRBD1, 5 bases. This CDR3 contains 16 residues. V was shortened by 0 bases and J by 2 bases, with 11 bases between the two germline ends. CDR1 and CDR2 (germline): MNHNS, SASEGT. In DNA, the CDR3 is TGTGCCAGCAGTGAAGCTCGGGGGGTTACTGGAAACACCATATATTTT. Translating gives CASSEARGVTGNTIYF.

This sequence joins TRBV10-1 and TRBJ2-1, with TRBD2 matching 11 bases. The germline gives CDR1 WNHNN, CDR2 SYGVQD (reference sequence). V lost 2 bases and J lost 10; bases outside the gene matches: 4. There are 14 residues in the CDR3. The DNA for the CDR3 is TGCGCCAGCAGTGAGAGACTAGCGGGACTAGAGCAGTTCTTC. It codes for CASSERLAGLEQFF.

The chain joins TRBV14 to TRBJ1-2; a possible D gene is TRBD1 (6 bases). V shed 4 bases and J shed 4 bases, with 16 bases lying between them. CDR1 SGHDN and CDR2 FVKESK come from the germline V gene. The CDR3 consists of 15 residues. The CDR3 sequence is CASSRFTGGRYGYTF. In nucleotides, the CDR3 is TGTGCCAGCAGCCGGTTTACGGGGGGCCGCTATGGCTACACCTTC.

This chain connects TRBV19 to TRBJ1-1; D gene uncertain. This CDR3 is built from 16 residues. Per the germline V gene, CDR1 is LNHDA and CDR2 is SQIVND (reference sequence). Trimming removed 0 bases at V and 0 bases at J, with 11 bases between. Here the CDR3 reads CASSIDSRHLNTEAFF. The DNA of the CDR3 is TGTGCCAGTAGTATAGACTCGAGACACTTGAACACTGAAGCTTTCTTT.

V usage is TRBV5-1 and J usage is TRBJ2-2; TRBD2 aligns across 7 bases. This CDR3 spans 12 amino acids. With V trimmed by 5 bases and J by 6 bases, 1 base remained unmatched. Germline V gene data show CDR1 as SGHRS and CDR2 as YFSETQ. Here the CDR3 reads CASRAGAGELFF. CDR3 DNA sequence: TGCGCCAGCAGGGCGGGGGCCGGGGAGCTGTTTTTT.

The chain combines TRBV15 with TRBJ1-1; no definite D call. With 0 bases removed from V and 0 bases from J, the gap between germline ends came to 14 bases. The CDR3 has 17 residues. Per germline, CDR1 LNHNV and CDR2 YYDKDF (reference sequence). The CDR3: CATSRDLWAGVNTEAFF. CDR3 DNA: TGTGCCACCAGCAGAGATCTATGGGCCGGTGTGAACACTGAAGCTTTCTTT.

This clone was seen just once. The CDR3 region is CASSRRDSLYNEQFF. DNA of the CDR3: TGTGCCAGCAGTCGCCGGGACAGCCTATACAATGAGCAGTTCTTC. The chain links TRBV6-6 to TRBJ2-1; 7 nucleotides align to TRBD1. V was clipped by 5 bases and J by 4 bases; unmatched bases: 8. The CDR3 covers 15 residues. Germline V gene data show CDR1 as MNHNY and CDR2 as SVGAGI (reference sequence).

The rearrangement links TRBV5-5 to TRBJ2-2; 8 positions agree with TRBD1. In germline, CDR1 is SGHKS, CDR2 YYEKEE (reference sequence). The CDR3 spans 17 residues. V lost 1 base to trimming and J lost 7 bases; unmatched junction nucleotides: 12. CDR3 sequence (DNA): TGTGCCAGCAGCTTGAGGACAGGGATCATGGGAGGCGGGGAGCTGTTTTTT. Translation gives CASSLRTGIMGGGELFF. The full variable domain, rest sourced from reference TRBV5-5 and TRBJ2-2, is DAGVTQSPTHLIKTRGQQVTLRCSPISGHKSVSWYQQVLGQGPQFIFQYYEKEERGRGNFPDRFSARQFPNYSSELNVNALLLGDSALYLCASSLRTGIMGGGELFFGEGSRLTVL.

The gene calls are TRBV27 and TRBJ2-2; 7 bases map to TRBD1. The CDR3 has 15 residues. CDR1 is MNHEY, CDR2 SMNVEV, per germline (reference sequence). Trimming at V came to 7 bases and at J to 3 bases, leaving 8 bases not matched to a gene. CDR3 loop: CASTPPGGDTGELFF. DNA for the CDR3: TGTGCCAGCACCCCCCCAGGGGGAGACACCGGGGAGCTGTTTTTT.

V gene TRBV7-9 combines with J gene TRBJ1-1, with D unresolved. The germline gives CDR1 SEHNR, CDR2 FQNEAQ (reference sequence). CDR3 length: 14 residues. Trimming shortened V by 2 bases and J by 7 bases, and 14 bases separated the two germline ends. The CDR3 loop is CASSLKLVQNEAFF. CDR3 in DNA: TGTGCCAGCAGCTTAAAGTTGGTGCAGAATGAAGCTTTCTTT.

The chain couples TRBV6-6 to TRBJ1-2; D call uncertain. Per germline, CDR1 MNHNY and CDR2 SVGAGI (reference sequence). This CDR3 is 16 amino acids long. V was trimmed by 0 bases and J by 0 bases, leaving 11 bases between them. CDR3 residues: CASSYSRAEANYGYTF. The DNA of the CDR3 is TGTGCCAGCAGTTACTCGAGGGCGGAAGCTAACTATGGCTACACCTTC.